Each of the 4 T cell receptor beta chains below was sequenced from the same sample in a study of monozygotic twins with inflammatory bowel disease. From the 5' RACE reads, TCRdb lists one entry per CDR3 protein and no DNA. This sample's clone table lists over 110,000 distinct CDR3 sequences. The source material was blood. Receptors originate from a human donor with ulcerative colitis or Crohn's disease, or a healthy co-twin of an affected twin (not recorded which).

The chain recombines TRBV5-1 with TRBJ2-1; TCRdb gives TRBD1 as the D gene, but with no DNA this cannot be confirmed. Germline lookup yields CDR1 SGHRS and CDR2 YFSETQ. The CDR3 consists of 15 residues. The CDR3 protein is CASSLGAGAGNEQFF.

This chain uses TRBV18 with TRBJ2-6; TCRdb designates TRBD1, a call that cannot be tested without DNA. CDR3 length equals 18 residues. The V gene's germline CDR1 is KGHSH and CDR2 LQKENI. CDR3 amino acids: CASSDRDRDFTGANVLTF.

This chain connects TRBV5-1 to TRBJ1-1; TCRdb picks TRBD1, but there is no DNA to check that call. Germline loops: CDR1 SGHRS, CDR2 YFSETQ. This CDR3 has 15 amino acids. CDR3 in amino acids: CASSFRTGEYTEAFF. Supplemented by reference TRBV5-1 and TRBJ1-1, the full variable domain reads KAGVTQTPRYLIKTRGQQVTLSCSPISGHRSVSWYQQTPGQGLQFLFEYFSETQRNKGNFPGRFSGRQFSNSRSEMNVSTLELGDSALYLCASSFRTGEYTEAFFGQGTRLTVV.

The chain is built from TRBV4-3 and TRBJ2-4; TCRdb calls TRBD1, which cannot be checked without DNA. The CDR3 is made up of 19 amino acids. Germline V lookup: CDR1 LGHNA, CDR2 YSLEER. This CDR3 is CASSQGGQEFPLTKNIQYF.